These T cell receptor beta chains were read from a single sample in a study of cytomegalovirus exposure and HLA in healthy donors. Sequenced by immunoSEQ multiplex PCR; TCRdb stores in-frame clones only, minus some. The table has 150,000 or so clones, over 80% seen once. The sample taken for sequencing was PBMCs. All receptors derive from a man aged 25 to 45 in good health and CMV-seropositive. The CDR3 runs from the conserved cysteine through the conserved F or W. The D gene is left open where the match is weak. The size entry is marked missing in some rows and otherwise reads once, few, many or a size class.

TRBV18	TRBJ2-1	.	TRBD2	CASSKTSAYNEQFF	TGTGCCAGCTCGAAGACTAGCGCCTACAATGAGCAGTTCTTC
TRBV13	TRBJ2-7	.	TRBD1	CASSSGQGSYEQYF	TGTGCCAGCAGCTCCGGACAGGGTTCCTACGAGCAGTACTTC
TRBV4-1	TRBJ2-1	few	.	CASSQTGLPYNEQFF	TGCGCCAGCAGTCAGACGGGACTTCCATACAATGAGCAGTTCTTC
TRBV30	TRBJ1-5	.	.	CAWSDRTHQPQHF	TGTGCCTGGAGTGACAGGACCCATCAGCCCCAGCATTTT
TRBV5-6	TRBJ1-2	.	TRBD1	CASSLGAGGANYGYTF	TGTGCCAGCAGCTTGGGGGCAGGGGGAGCTAACTATGGCTACACCTTC
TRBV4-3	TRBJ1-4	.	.	CASSRSRPGAGEKLFF	TGCGCCAGCAGCCGATCCAGACCAGGGGCCGGGGAAAAACTGTTTTTT
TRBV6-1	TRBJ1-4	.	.	CASRVEGNEKLFF	TGTGCCAGCAGGGTGGAGGGGAATGAAAAACTGTTTTTT
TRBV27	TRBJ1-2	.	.	CASSLNRANYGYTF	TGTGCCAGCAGTTTGAACAGGGCTAACTATGGCTACACCTTC
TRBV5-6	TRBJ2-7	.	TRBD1	CASSDRESPYEQYF	TGTGCCAGCAGTGACAGGGAATCCCCCTACGAGCAGTACTTC
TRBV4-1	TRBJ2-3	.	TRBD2	CASSPPTSGGAWEDTQYF	TGCGCCAGCAGCCCCCCCACTAGCGGGGGGGCCTGGGAAGATACGCAGTATTTT
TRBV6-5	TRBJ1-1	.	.	CASSYSGGGTEAFF	TGTGCCAGCAGTTACTCGGGGGGGGGCACTGAAGCTTTCTTT
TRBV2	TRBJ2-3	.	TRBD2	CASSEAGLAVLLSTDTQYF	TGTGCCAGCAGTGAAGCGGGACTAGCGGTCCTCCTTAGCACAGATACGCAGTATTTT
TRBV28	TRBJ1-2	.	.	CASTLQSLRGGYTF	TGTGCCAGCACCCTACAGTCACTGCGGGGGGGCTACACCTTC
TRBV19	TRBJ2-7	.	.	CASSMAAGTYEQYF	TGTGCCAGTAGTATGGCGGCCGGAACCTACGAGCAGTACTTC
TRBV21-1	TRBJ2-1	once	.	CASSALAGEVTNEQFF	TGTGCCAGCAGCGCATTAGCGGGGGAGGTGACCAATGAGCAGTTCTTC
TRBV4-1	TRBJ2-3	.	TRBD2	CASSRTFLAGGELGSDTQYF	TGCGCCAGCAGCCGCACATTTCTAGCGGGGGGGGAATTGGGGTCAGATACGCAGTATTTT
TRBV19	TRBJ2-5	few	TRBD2	CASSIDGGLAGSQYF	TGTGCCAGTAGTATAGATGGGGGACTAGCGGGCTCTCAGTACTTC
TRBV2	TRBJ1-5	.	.	CASRGGQHYSNQPQHF	TGTGCCAGCAGGGGCGGACAGCACTATAGCAATCAGCCCCAGCATTTT
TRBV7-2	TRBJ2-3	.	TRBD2	CASSLLAGRTDTQYF	TGTGCCAGCAGCTTACTAGCGGGACGCACAGATACGCAGTATTTT
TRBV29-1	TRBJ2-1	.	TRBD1	CSSSGTGTHTSYNEQFF	TGCAGCTCCTCCGGGACAGGGACCCATACCTCCTACAATGAGCAGTTCTTC
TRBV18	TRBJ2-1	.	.	CASSPPAGVNEQFF	TGTGCCAGCTCACCACCGGCAGGGGTGAATGAGCAGTTCTTC
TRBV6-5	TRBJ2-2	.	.	CASRRDGNTGELFF	TGTGCCAGCAGGCGGGACGGGAACACCGGGGAGCTGTTTTTT
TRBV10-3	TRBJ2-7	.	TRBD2	CAIGTSGGYEQYF	TGTGCCATCGGGACTAGCGGGGGGTACGAGCAGTACTTC
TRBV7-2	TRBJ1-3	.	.	CASSSFSTSYSGNTIYF	TGTGCCAGCAGCTCGTTTTCGACTTCCTACTCTGGAAACACCATATATTTT
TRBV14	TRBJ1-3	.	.	CASSQAGNTIYF	TGTGCCAGCAGCCAAGCAGGAAACACCATATATTTT
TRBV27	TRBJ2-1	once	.	CASSFKGDEQFF	TGTGCCAGCAGTTTTAAGGGGGATGAGCAGTTCTTC
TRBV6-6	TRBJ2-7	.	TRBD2	CASSYSRAGGYEQYF	TGTGCCAGCAGTTACTCCCGAGCGGGGGGGTACGAGCAGTACTTC
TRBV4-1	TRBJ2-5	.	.	CASSPALVTGETQYF	TGCGCCAGCAGCCCTGCGCTCGTAACCGGAGAGACCCAGTACTTC
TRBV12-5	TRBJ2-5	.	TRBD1	CASGPGQGARETQYF	TGTGCTAGTGGACCGGGACAGGGGGCGAGAGAGACCCAGTACTTC
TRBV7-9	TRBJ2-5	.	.	CASSALRAQYF	TGTGCCAGCAGCGCCCTACGGGCCCAGTACTTC
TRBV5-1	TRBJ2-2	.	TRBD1	CASCPGTGFSGELFF	TGCGCCAGCTGCCCGGGGACAGGGTTCTCCGGGGAGCTGTTTTTT
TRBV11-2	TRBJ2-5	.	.	CASSTHQRLGGETQYF	TGTGCCAGCAGCACCCACCAGCGACTCGGAGGAGAGACCCAGTACTTC
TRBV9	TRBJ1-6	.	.	CASSTRQNSPLHF	TGTGCCAGCAGCACCCGACAGAATTCACCCCTCCACTTT
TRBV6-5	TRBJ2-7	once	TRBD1	CASSYNRQGGNEQYF	TGTGCCAGCAGTTATAACAGACAGGGGGGGAACGAGCAGTACTTC
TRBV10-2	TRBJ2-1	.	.	CASSTQGFQGAPYDEQFF	TGCGCCAGCTCGACCCAGGGGTTTCAAGGCGCTCCCTATGATGAGCAGTTCTTC
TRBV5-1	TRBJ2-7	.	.	CASGTGVAIYEQYF	TGCGCCAGCGGCACAGGAGTAGCTATCTACGAGCAGTACTTC
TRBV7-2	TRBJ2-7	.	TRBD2	CASSLRRSAGAYEQYF	TGTGCCAGCAGCTTACGAAGATCAGCGGGGGCCTACGAGCAGTACTTC